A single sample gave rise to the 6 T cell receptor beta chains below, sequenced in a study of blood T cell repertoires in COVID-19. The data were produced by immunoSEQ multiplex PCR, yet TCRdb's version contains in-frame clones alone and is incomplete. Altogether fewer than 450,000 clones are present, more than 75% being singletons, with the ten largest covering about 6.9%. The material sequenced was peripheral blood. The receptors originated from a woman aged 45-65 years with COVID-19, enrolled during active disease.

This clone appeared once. CDR3 nucleotide sequence: TGCGCCAGCAGCCACGCTACATTACAGGGCGAGCAGTACTTC. It yields the protein CASSHATLQGEQYF. The chain links TRBV4-3 to TRBJ2-7; D is perhaps TRBD1 (6 bases). CDR3 length equals 14 residues. V was cut by 3 bases and J by 6 bases, with 15 bases left in between. Germline V gives CDR1 LGHNA, CDR2 YSLEER.

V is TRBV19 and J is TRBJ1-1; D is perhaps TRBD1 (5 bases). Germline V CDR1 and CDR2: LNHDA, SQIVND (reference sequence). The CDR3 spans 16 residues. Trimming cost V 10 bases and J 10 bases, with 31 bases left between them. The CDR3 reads CATAVLSAGSNFGAFF. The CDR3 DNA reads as TGTGCCACCGCAGTCCTATCGGCAGGGTCCAATTTTGGAGCTTTCTTT.

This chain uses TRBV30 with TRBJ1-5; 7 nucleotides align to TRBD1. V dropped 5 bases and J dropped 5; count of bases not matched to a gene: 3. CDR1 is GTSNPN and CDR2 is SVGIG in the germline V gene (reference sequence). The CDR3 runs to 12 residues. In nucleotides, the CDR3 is TGTGCCTGGGGACAGGAGGATCAGCCCCAGCATTTT. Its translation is CAWGQEDQPQHF. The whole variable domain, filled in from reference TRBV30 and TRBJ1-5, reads SQTIHQWPATLVQPVGSPLSLECTVEGTSNPNLYWYRQAAGRGLQLLFYSVGIGQISSEVPQNLSASRPQDRQFILSSKKLLLSDSGFYLCAWGQEDQPQHFGDGTRLSIL.

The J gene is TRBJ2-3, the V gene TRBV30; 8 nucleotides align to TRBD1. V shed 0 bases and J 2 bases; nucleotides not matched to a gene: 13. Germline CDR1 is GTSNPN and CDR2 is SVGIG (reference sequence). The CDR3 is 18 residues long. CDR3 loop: CAWSVRLRTGRSTDTQYF. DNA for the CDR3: TGTGCCTGGAGTGTACGGTTGAGGACAGGGAGATCCACAGATACGCAGTATTTT. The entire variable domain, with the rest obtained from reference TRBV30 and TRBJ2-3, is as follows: SQTIHQWPATLVQPVGSPLSLECTVEGTSNPNLYWYRQAAGRGLQLLFYSVGIGQISSEVPQNLSASRPQDRQFILSSKKLLLSDSGFYLCAWSVRLRTGRSTDTQYFGPGTRLTVL.

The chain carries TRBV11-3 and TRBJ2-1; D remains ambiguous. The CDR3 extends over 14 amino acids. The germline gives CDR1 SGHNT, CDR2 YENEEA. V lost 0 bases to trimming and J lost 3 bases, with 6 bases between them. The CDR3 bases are TGTGCCAGCAGCTTAGACGCGGTCTACAATGAGCAGTTCTTC. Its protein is CASSLDAVYNEQFF.

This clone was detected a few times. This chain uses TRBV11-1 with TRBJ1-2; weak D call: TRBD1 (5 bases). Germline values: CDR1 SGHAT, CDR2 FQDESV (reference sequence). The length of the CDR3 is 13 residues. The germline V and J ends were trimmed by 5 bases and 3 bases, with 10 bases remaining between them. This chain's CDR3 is CASSEGHHYGYTF. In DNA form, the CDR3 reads TGTGCCAGCAGCGAAGGACACCACTATGGCTACACCTTC.